This is a list of T cell receptor beta chains from one sample in a study of T cell responses to AZD1222 COVID-19 vaccine. TCRdb's copy holds only in-frame clones and misses some; the assay was immunoSEQ multiplex PCR. The table records more than 75,000 clones, 83% of them present only once. The sequencing here drew on peripheral blood, taken 28 days after the second AZD1222 dose. The source of these receptors is an adult who received the AZD1222 COVID-19 vaccine. Each CDR3 is given with its conserved first and last residue. A D gene is named only where the DNA matches it firmly. Expanded clones get a size class; other rows say once, few or many, or leave the size out.

cdr3_aa cdr3_nt d_call j_call clone_size v_call
CASSPPGGVGANVLTF TGTGCCAGCAGTCCCCCCGGGGGCGTGGGGGCCAACGTCCTGACTTTC - TRBJ2-6 - TRBV28
CASSVLMGNYGYTF TGTGCCAGCAGCGTATTGATGGGGAACTATGGCTACACCTTC - TRBJ1-2 - TRBV9
CACKPGRRGPYEQYF TGTGCCTGTAAACCGGGGAGGAGAGGACCCTACGAGCAGTACTTC - TRBJ2-7 - TRBV30
CASTFDLSQETQYF TGTGCCAGCACCTTTGACCTCTCCCAAGAGACCCAGTACTTC - TRBJ2-5 - TRBV2
CASSLLSGTQYF TGTGCCAGCAGCTTACTAAGCGGTACGCAGTATTTT - TRBJ2-3 few TRBV11-2
CASGHPKGRETQYF TGTGCCAGCGGGCACCCTAAGGGGCGGGAGACCCAGTACTTC - TRBJ2-5 - TRBV27
CASRLIGSNSPLHF TGTGCCAGCAGGTTAATAGGGAGTAATTCACCCCTCCACTTT - TRBJ1-6 - TRBV4-2
CASSQDKRYVGTEAFF TGCGCCAGCAGCCAAGACAAGCGGTATGTGGGCACTGAAGCTTTCTTT - TRBJ1-1 - TRBV4-1
CASNNRDRSYGYTF TGTGCCAGCAACAACCGGGACAGGTCGTATGGCTACACCTTC TRBD1 TRBJ1-2 - TRBV5-4
CASSFRGAGGTEAFF TGTGCCAGCAGCTTTCGTGGGGCGGGAGGTACTGAAGCTTTCTTT - TRBJ1-1 - TRBV11-2
CASSHGNTEAFF TGTGCCAGCAGCCATGGGAACACTGAAGCTTTCTTT - TRBJ1-1 - TRBV3-1/TRBV3-2
CAISNPGTRSDGYTF TGTGCCATCAGTAACCCAGGGACTAGGAGCGATGGCTACACCTTC - TRBJ1-2 - TRBV10-3
CASHDSGSYEQYF TGTGCCAGCCACGATAGCGGGAGCTACGAGCAGTACTTC TRBD2 TRBJ2-7 - TRBV28
CASSIGRTSTYEQYF TGTGCCAGTAGTATTGGTAGGACTAGCACCTACGAGCAGTACTTC TRBD2 TRBJ2-7 - TRBV19
CASSPLWGGSSGANVLTF TGTGCCAGCAGTCCCCTCTGGGGGGGAAGCTCTGGGGCCAACGTCCTGACTTTC TRBD2 TRBJ2-6 - TRBV27
CASSIPRSNQPQHF TGTGCCAGTAGTATACCTAGAAGTAATCAGCCCCAGCATTTT - TRBJ1-5 - TRBV19
CASSAGQIVNQPQHF TGTGCCAGCAGCGCGGGACAGATAGTCAATCAGCCCCAGCATTTT TRBD1 TRBJ1-5 - TRBV5-8
CASSLGRDQNSNQPQHF TGTGCCAGCAGTTTAGGCAGGGATCAAAATAGCAATCAGCCCCAGCATTTT - TRBJ1-5 - TRBV27
CASSQLVANTEAFF TGCGCCAGCAGCCAACTCGTAGCGAACACTGAAGCTTTCTTT - TRBJ1-1 - TRBV4-3
CASSPPTGTSGSYEQYF TGTGCCAGCAGCCCCCCGACCGGGACTAGCGGCTCCTACGAGCAGTACTTC TRBD2 TRBJ2-7 once TRBV5-4
CASTRGGHTLTAFQSF TGTGCCAGCACTCGAGGGGGCCACACCTTAACGGCGTTCCAGAGCTTC TRBD1 TRBJ2-7 - TRBV28
CASSAAPRVEGNNEQFF TGTGCCAGCAGCGCCGCACCCAGGGTTGAGGGGAACAATGAGCAGTTCTTC - TRBJ2-1 - TRBV9
CASSQLRGSEAFF TGTGCCAGCAGCCAACTACGCGGCAGTGAAGCTTTCTTT - TRBJ1-1 - TRBV3-1/TRBV3-2
CASSLGSTDTQYF TGCGCCAGCAGCTTGGGTAGCACAGATACGCAGTATTTT - TRBJ2-3 - TRBV5-1
CASSQFAGGPMETQYF TGTGCCAGCAGCCAGTTTGCGGGAGGGCCGATGGAGACCCAGTACTTC TRBD2 TRBJ2-5 - TRBV3-1/TRBV3-2
CATSPRGGIVPGELFF TGTGCCACCAGCCCTCGAGGCGGGATTGTCCCCGGGGAGCTGTTTTTT - TRBJ2-2 - TRBV15
CASSLQGFGDVEEKLFF TGTGCCAGCAGTCTACAGGGTTTCGGCGACGTTGAAGAAAAACTGTTTTTT - TRBJ1-4 - TRBV28
CASSPETDTQYF TGTGCCAGCAGTCCCGAGACAGATACGCAGTATTTT - TRBJ2-3 - TRBV28
CASSFKGTSYTF TGTGCCAGCAGTTTTAAGGGGACGAGCTACACCTTC - TRBJ1-2 - TRBV28
CASSTSWAGGRNTQYF TGTGCCAGTAGTACCTCATGGGCAGGGGGCAGAAATACGCAGTATTTT TRBD1 TRBJ2-3 - TRBV19
CASSITGTHNEKLFF TGTGCCAGCAGTATAACCGGGACACACAATGAAAAACTGTTTTTT - TRBJ1-4 - TRBV28
CASSLWSPGQGFLETQYF TGTGCCAGCAGTTTATGGAGCCCGGGACAGGGGTTTTTGGAGACCCAGTACTTC TRBD1 TRBJ2-5 - TRBV27
CASSRGESSYEQYF TGTGCCAGCAGTCGGGGAGAATCATCCTACGAGCAGTACTTC - TRBJ2-7 - TRBV6-5
CASSWDSNQPQHF TGTGCCAGCAGTTGGGACAGCAATCAGCCCCAGCATTTT - TRBJ1-5 - TRBV7-9
CASSFSRSTDTQYF TGTGCCAGCAGCTTCTCTAGAAGCACAGATACGCAGTATTTT - TRBJ2-3 - TRBV11-2
CASSWTGFSGANVLTF TGTGCCAGCAGCTGGACGGGTTTCTCTGGGGCCAACGTCCTGACTTTC - TRBJ2-6 - TRBV5-6
CSVAVGGGSTDTQYF TGCAGCGTTGCCGTGGGCGGGGGGAGCACAGATACGCAGTATTTT TRBD2 TRBJ2-3 - TRBV29-1
CAILSGGGNSPLHF TGTGCCATCTTATCTGGGGGAGGAAATTCACCCCTCCACTTT - TRBJ1-6 - TRBV2
CATSRDLGVTGELFF TGTGCCACCAGCAGAGATCTGGGGGTCACCGGGGAGCTGTTTTTT - TRBJ2-2 once TRBV15
CASSQSGTGSYEQYF TGTGCCAGCAGTCAATCCGGGACAGGGAGTTACGAGCAGTACTTC TRBD1 TRBJ2-7 few TRBV27
CASSLQTSYEQYF TGTGCCAGCAGTTTACAGACTAGTTACGAGCAGTACTTC - TRBJ2-7 - TRBV28
CASSILAGSSYNEQFF TGTGCCAGTAGTATTCTAGCGGGAAGCTCCTACAATGAGCAGTTCTTC TRBD2 TRBJ2-1 - TRBV19
CASRSTTGAFLGELFF TGTGCCAGCAGATCTACGACAGGGGCATTTCTCGGGGAGCTGTTTTTT TRBD1 TRBJ2-2 - TRBV28
CASSFLGQGVGEQFF TGTGCCAGCAGTTTTTTAGGACAGGGGGTGGGGGAGCAGTTCTTC TRBD1 TRBJ2-1 - TRBV27
CASSQVAGVSSYEQYF TGTGCCAGCAGCCAAGTAGCGGGGGTTAGCTCCTACGAGCAGTACTTC TRBD2 TRBJ2-7 once TRBV4-2
CASSLRTGGRDTQYF TGTGCCAGCAGCCTTAGGACAGGAGGGAGGGATACGCAGTATTTT - TRBJ2-3 - TRBV7-2
CAWTPGGQGERKLFF TGTGCCTGGACCCCCGGGGGGCAGGGGGAACGGAAACTGTTTTTT TRBD1 TRBJ1-4 - TRBV30
CASSLMRGTEAFF TGTGCCAGCAGTTTAATGAGGGGGACTGAAGCTTTCTTT - TRBJ1-1 - TRBV12-3/TRBV12-4
CASSALAGALDTQYF TGTGCCAGCAGCGCCTTAGCGGGAGCGCTGGATACGCAGTATTTT TRBD2 TRBJ2-3 - TRBV9
CASSLKAGLAGDWPYEQYF TGTGCCAGCTCTCTTAAAGCGGGACTAGCGGGAGATTGGCCCTACGAGCAGTACTTC TRBD2 TRBJ2-7 - TRBV7-2
CASTFRDSYEQYF TGTGCCAGCACCTTCCGGGACAGCTACGAGCAGTACTTC TRBD1 TRBJ2-7 - TRBV28
CASRAFLGANEQFF TGTGCCAGCAGGGCGTTCCTAGGAGCCAATGAGCAGTTCTTC - TRBJ2-1 few TRBV5-6
CASSENGFTEAFF TGTGCCAGCAGCGAAAATGGGTTCACTGAAGCTTTCTTT - TRBJ1-1 - TRBV4-2
CASSFDDTIYF TGTGCCAGCAGCTTCGATGACACCATATATTTT - TRBJ1-3 - TRBV7-9
CASSLDANTGELFF TGTGCCAGCAGCCTAGACGCGAACACCGGGGAGCTGTTTTTT - TRBJ2-2 few TRBV5-6
CASSFSYPTEKLFF TGTGCCAGCAGTTTCTCATACCCAACTGAAAAACTGTTTTTT - TRBJ1-4 - TRBV6-5
CASSLAPGLAGVEQFF TGTGCCAGCAGCCTCGCCCCGGGACTAGCGGGAGTCGAGCAGTTCTTC TRBD2 TRBJ2-1 - TRBV27
CASRLHRGRESEAFF TGTGCCAGCAGGCTCCACAGGGGGCGGGAATCTGAAGCTTTCTTT TRBD1 TRBJ1-1 - TRBV6-5
CASSPMDRGGNQPQHF TGTGCCAGCTCACCGATGGATAGAGGGGGCAATCAGCCCCAGCATTTT - TRBJ1-5 - TRBV18
CASTDWGYNEQFF TGTGCCAGTACGGACTGGGGATACAATGAGCAGTTCTTC - TRBJ2-1 - TRBV19